The source of this T cell receptor (beta chain) is a study of control samples from healthy donors and cancer patients. Using immunoSEQ multiplex PCR, the repertoire was profiled, and TCRdb retains in-frame clones only, with some absent. The sample includes some 74,000 clones, 83% of them seen just once. The table lists this clone with a few counts. Germline loops: CDR1 LGHDT, CDR2 YNNKEL (reference sequence). V was cut by 9 bases and J by 0 bases, with 10 bases left in between. The CDR3 covers 13 residues. Sequencing was carried out using blood. The TCR originated in a man in his sixties in good health. The V call is TRBV3-1 (or the pseudogene TRBV3-2), the J call TRBJ2-3; D unclear. The CDR3 sequence: CARDDLSTDTQYF. The CDR3 nucleotides read TGTGCCAGGGACGACTTAAGCACAGATACGCAGTATTTT.